The 21 T cell receptor beta chains below all came from one sample that was sequenced in a study of cytomegalovirus exposure and HLA in healthy donors (dated 2017 in TCRdb). The library was generated by the immunoSEQ multiplex PCR assay. This immuneACCESS table, as held by TCRdb, lists in-frame sequences with V and J called but not all clones. Of the missing ones, under half trace to an unresolved V gene in checked studies; the others have no known cause. This sample holds over 150,000 clones; 75% to 90% were observed only once. The ten largest make up around 22% of the sample. Sequencing input: PBMCs. The origin of the receptors is a man between 18 and 29 years old in good health and CMV-seropositive.

The chain couples TRBV4-3 to TRBJ1-2; D remains ambiguous. The germline V and J ends were trimmed by 0 bases and 5 bases, with 13 bases remaining between them. The CDR3 length is 15 residues. Germline assignment: CDR1 LGHNA and CDR2 YSLEER. CDR3 DNA: TGCGCCAGCAGCCAAGAAGTATCGGTACAGTATGGCTACACCTTC. This codes for CASSQEVSVQYGYTF.

The V call is TRBV27, the J call TRBJ1-2; 9 positions match TRBD1. J gave up 0 bases and V 4 bases, and 9 bases lay outside the gene matches. Germline-derived CDR1 and CDR2 are MNHEY and SMNVEV (reference sequence). CDR3 length: 17 amino acids. CDR3 sequence (DNA): TGTGCCAGCAGTTCACCGGGACAGGGAACGACTAACTATGGCTACACCTTC. It encodes CASSSPGQGTTNYGYTF.

This chain uses TRBV10-3 with TRBJ2-7; maybe TRBD1 (5 bases). CDR1 is ENHRY, CDR2 SYGVKD, per germline. The CDR3 totals 14 residues. The germline V and J ends were trimmed by 8 bases and 4 bases, with 18 bases remaining between them. The CDR3: CAIGEQVPPYEQYF. The DNA for the CDR3 is TGTGCCATCGGGGAACAGGTCCCGCCGTACGAGCAGTACTTC.

V and J are TRBV6-4 and TRBJ1-1; D gene ambiguous. The germline V and J ends were trimmed by 6 bases and 4 bases, with 12 bases remaining between them. This CDR3 has 13 amino acids. Germline-derived CDR1 and CDR2 are MRHNA and SNTAGT. The CDR3 region has the DNA TGTGCCAGCAGGGCAACAGTCGGCACTGAAGCTTTCTTT. It is translated as CASRATVGTEAFF.

The chain uses TRBV4-1 and TRBJ1-2; no clear D gene. Germline assignment: CDR1 MGHRA and CDR2 YSYEKL. V shed 0 bases and J shed 1 base, with 6 bases lying between them. The CDR3 has 14 residues. CDR3 nucleotide sequence: TGCGCCAGCAGCCAAGATCACAGTAACTATGGCTACACCTTC. Its translation: CASSQDHSNYGYTF.

The V gene is TRBV30, the J gene TRBJ2-1, with a possible D match to TRBD2 (6 bases). CDR1 is GTSNPN and CDR2 is SVGIG in the germline V gene (reference sequence). The ends were cut back, 5 bases at V and 2 bases at J, with 16 bases in the middle. The CDR3 runs 15 residues. CDR3 sequence (DNA): TGTGCCTGGGGCGGTATAAGCGGGCCCTACAATGAGCAGTTCTTC. Protein: CAWGGISGPYNEQFF.

This chain connects TRBV4-3 to TRBJ2-5, with 9 bases identical to TRBD2. The germline V gene encodes CDR1 LGHNA and CDR2 YSLEER. The V gene end was trimmed by 2 bases and the J gene end by 1 base; junction bases not matched to a gene: 14. This CDR3 spans 19 amino acids. The CDR3 coding sequence is TGCGCCAGCAGCCAACCGCGGGGGGTAGCGGGGGCCATCCAAGAGACCCAGTACTTC. Translating it yields CASSQPRGVAGAIQETQYF.

The rearrangement uses TRBV2 and TRBJ2-2, with D tentatively TRBD2 (6 bases). This CDR3 is built from 14 residues. V shed 3 bases and J shed 5 bases, with 10 bases lying between them. Germline CDR1 SNHLY, CDR2 FYNNEI. The CDR3 nucleotides are TGTGCCAGCAGTGATTTGGGGAGGACCGGGGAGCTGTTTTTT. Translated: CASSDLGRTGELFF.

This chain connects TRBV10-2 to TRBJ1-2, with D perhaps TRBD1 (6 bases). V lost 7 bases and J lost 3, with 12 bases in between. This CDR3 is built from 13 residues. Germline V gene lookup returns CDR1 WSHSY and CDR2 SAAADI. The CDR3 bases are TGCGCCAGCACCTGGGGACAATACTATGGCTACACCTTC. This translates into CASTWGQYYGYTF.

The chain employs TRBV9 and TRBJ2-7, with D perhaps matching TRBD2 (7 bases). Looked up from germline, CDR1 is SGDLS and CDR2 is YYNGEE. V was clipped by 1 base and J by 5 bases, with 13 bases between them. The CDR3 sequence is 14 residues long. The CDR3 reads CASSVYGGRDEQYF. DNA for the CDR3: TGTGCCAGCAGCGTATACGGGGGGCGCGACGAGCAGTACTTC.

The chain has TRBV21-1 and TRBJ2-7; the table's D call, TRBD2, was not checked against the DNA. TRBV21-1 is a listed pseudogene. The CDR3 is 17 residues long. CDR3 nucleotide sequence: TGTGCCAGCAGCAAAGTCGGACTAGCGGGAGCCTCTGGCGAGCAGTACTTC. The encoded protein is CASSKVGLAGASGEQYF.

This clone has only one observation. V and J are TRBV6-1 and TRBJ1-2; TRBD1 matches 7 bases. V dropped 6 bases and J dropped 2; count of bases not matched to a gene: 9. Germline CDR1 is MNHNS and CDR2 is SASEGT. The CDR3 covers 15 residues. The CDR3, as DNA: TGTGCCAGCAGCATACAGGGGTGGTTAAACTATGGCTACACCTTC. It yields the protein CASSIQGWLNYGYTF.

Details on this clone: A much larger clone lies a single base off, so this may be a read error. The V call is TRBV7-2, the J call TRBJ2-5; no definite D call. Germline CDR1 SGHTA, CDR2 FQGNSA. The V and J ends lost 4 bases and 4 bases respectively, with 4 bases between them. CDR3 size: 11 residues. The chain's CDR3 is CASSSRETQYF. In nucleotides, the CDR3 is TGTGCCAGCAGCTCCAGAGAGACCCAGTACTTC.

Turning to this clone: Other DNA sequences of this sample code for an identical CDR3. V gene TRBV6-5 combines with J gene TRBJ2-7; TRBD1 agrees at 10 bases. V was pared by 2 bases and J by 3 bases, with 1 base of the junction left unmatched. The CDR3 length is 14 residues. Germline V lookup: CDR1 MNHEY, CDR2 SVGAGI. The CDR3 loop is CASSYRDRGYEQYF. Written as DNA, the CDR3 is TGTGCCAGCAGTTACCGGGACAGGGGCTACGAGCAGTACTTC.

The rearrangement joins TRBV5-6 to TRBJ2-1; the D gene is possibly TRBD2 (5 bases). The CDR3 length is 14 residues. Germline assignment: CDR1 SGHDT and CDR2 YYEEEE. V was shortened by 3 bases and J by 0 bases, with 7 bases between the two germline ends. CDR3 nucleotide sequence: TGTGCCAGCAGCTGGGAGAGCTCCTACAATGAGCAGTTCTTC. Translating gives CASSWESSYNEQFF.

This sequence joins TRBV11-1 and TRBJ2-1; a weak D match, TRBD2 (5 bases). Germline V gene data show CDR1 as SGHAT and CDR2 as FQDESV (reference sequence). V lost 2 bases, J lost 0 bases, and 14 bases lay in between. This CDR3 contains 17 residues. The CDR3 DNA is TGTGCCAGCAGCTTAAGGTTCGCGGGCTACTCCTACAATGAGCAGTTCTTC. It specifies CASSLRFAGYSYNEQFF.

This CDR3 reads CAWSLGGRTAYEQYF. The CDR3 coding sequence is TGTGCCTGGAGTTTAGGAGGGAGAACGGCCTACGAGCAGTACTTC. This chain uses TRBV30 with TRBJ2-7; a possible D gene is TRBD2 (6 bases). CDR3 length: 15 amino acids. CDR1 and CDR2 from the germline V gene are GTSNPN and SVGIG (reference sequence). The V and J ends lost 2 bases and 2 bases respectively, with 16 bases between them.

This sequence joins TRBV5-1 and TRBJ1-2; 7 bases agree with TRBD1. Trimming took 3 bases from V and 13 from J; bases not matched to a gene: 6. The CDR3 contains 11 residues. The germline V gene has CDR1 SGHRS and CDR2 YFSETQ. DNA of the CDR3: TGCGCCAGCAGCTCCGGGACAGCGCTCACCTTC. This gives the protein CASSSGTALTF.

This clone has just one count. The chain joins TRBV4-3 to TRBJ1-1; tentatively, D is TRBD1 (6 bases). V gave up 0 bases and J gave up 1 base, with 6 bases separating them. The CDR3 is made up of 14 amino acids. Germline V gene data show CDR1 as LGHNA and CDR2 as YSLEER. The CDR3 DNA reads as TGCGCCAGCAGCCAAGACAGGGGGAACACTGAAGCTTTCTTT. This gives the protein CASSQDRGNTEAFF.

The chain is built from TRBV27 and TRBJ2-7, with 9 bases lining up with TRBD1. CDR3 length: 17 amino acids. V trimming: 2 bases; J trimming: 4 bases; junction bases outside the gene matches: 12. Per germline, CDR1 MNHEY and CDR2 SMNVEV (reference sequence). CDR3 in DNA: TGTGCCAGCAGTTTAAAATCCGGGACAGGGACAGAGTACGAGCAGTACTTC. It encodes CASSLKSGTGTEYEQYF.

The chain uses TRBV20-1 and TRBJ2-5; D unclear. Per the germline V gene, CDR1 is DFQATT and CDR2 is SNEGSKA (reference sequence). V lost 4 bases to trimming and J lost 5 bases, with 8 bases between them. The CDR3 extends over 11 amino acids. The chain's CDR3 is CSAIRSETQYF. The CDR3 coding sequence is TGCAGTGCTATCAGATCTGAGACCCAGTACTTC.